This TCR beta chain is from a study of T-cell reconstitution after alpha-beta-depleted transplantation in children. Whole-study results and caveats: Surviving recipient cells, namely T cells and thymic progenitors, were the source of high day-60 TCRbeta diversity in some patients. T-cell counts and diversity at one year post-transplant came mainly from newly produced T cells. About two months after transplant, alpha-beta T cells reportedly came from several hundred expanded graft clones.

This CDR3 spans 19 amino acids. Unique molecular identifiers were incorporated during preparation of the TCRbeta library. MiXCR, applied by TCRdb to the PCR reads, yields one record per CDR3 protein. Among 250,000 to 400,000 distinct CDR3 sequences listed, 23% were seen once. The sample holds a few counts of this clonotype. Its specificity is not known. The sequence was collected from a male patient younger than 18 who had a stem cell transplant for acute lymphoblastic leukemia, so the T cells may come from the graft donor. This material consisted of PBMCs, mostly from graft donor cells, taken 180 days after TCRalphabeta/CD19-depleted stem cell transplant. J is TRBJ2-3 and V is TRBV21-1; the listed D gene, TRBD1, was not tested against the DNA. TRBV21-1 is a pseudogene. This CDR3 is CASSKGARLDRGRLDTQYF. Written as DNA, the CDR3 is TGTGCCAGCAGCAAAGGGGCGAGGTTGGACAGGGGGCGCCTGGATACGCAGTATTTT.